This paragraph reports one TCR beta chain. The authors prepared the TCRbeta library with unique molecular identifiers. TCRdb recomputed calls from the PCR reads with MiXCR, one row per CDR3 protein. The sample comprises approximately 400,000 distinct CDR3 sequences, roughly 11% of which are singletons, and over 4.5% rests with the top ten. This sample stems from a study of T-cell reconstitution after alpha-beta-depleted transplantation in children. The CDR3 contains 15 residues. V lost 2 bases to trimming and J lost 3 bases; unmatched junction nucleotides: 7. The germline V gene encodes CDR1 SGHKS and CDR2 YYEKEE (reference sequence).

This clonotype originated in a human donor who donated a stem cell graft to a child with acute myeloid leukemia. V is TRBV5-5 and J is TRBJ2-5; 7 nucleotides align to TRBD1. The sequencing used PBMCs from the stem cell graft donor, collected from the stem cell graft. In nucleotides, the CDR3 is TGTGCCAGCAGCTTATCGTTCGGGACAGAAGAGACCCAGTACTTC. Its protein is CASSLSFGTEETQYF.